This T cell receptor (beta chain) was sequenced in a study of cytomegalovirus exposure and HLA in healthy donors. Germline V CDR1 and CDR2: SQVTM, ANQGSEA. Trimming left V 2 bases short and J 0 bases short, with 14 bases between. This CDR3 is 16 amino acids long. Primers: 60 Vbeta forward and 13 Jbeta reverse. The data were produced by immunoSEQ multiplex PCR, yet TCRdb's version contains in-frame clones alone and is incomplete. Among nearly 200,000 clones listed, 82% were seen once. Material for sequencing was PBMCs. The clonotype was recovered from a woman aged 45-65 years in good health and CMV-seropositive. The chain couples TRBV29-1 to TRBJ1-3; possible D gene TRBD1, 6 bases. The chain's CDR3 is CSVEWGGLSSGNTIYF. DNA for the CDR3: TGCAGCGTTGAATGGGGGGGCCTTAGCTCTGGAAACACCATATATTTT.